This paragraph reports one T cell receptor (beta chain). Its antigen is currently unknown. The data belong to a study of long-term antiretroviral therapy in people with HIV. Study summary: By about a decade, the earliest samples predate the 2015 immediate-ART recommendation.

immunoSEQ v3.0 was run at survey level. Profiling relied on immunoSEQ multiplex PCR, and the TCRdb table lists in-frame clones only, not all of them. In the table there are roughly 28,000 clones, nearly 95% of which are singletons. Trimming removed 0 bases at V and 1 base at J, with 11 bases between. Germline CDR1 is MRHNA and CDR2 is SNTAGT. The CDR3 spans 16 residues. Study conclusions and caveats: Within the repertoire, clones expanded before ART were dominant at all time points. Subsequent to ART, diversity was augmented yet persisted below that of transplant donor controls.

The TCR sequence derives from a young man with HIV. This material consisted of unsorted PBMCs, taken roughly 6.2 years after starting antiretroviral therapy. The rearrangement joins TRBV6-4 to TRBJ2-3, with D maybe TRBD1 (6 bases). The CDR3 sequence: CASSDSEGGGTDTQYF. The CDR3 DNA reads as TGTGCCAGCAGTGACTCTGAAGGGGGTGGCACAGATACGCAGTATTTT.